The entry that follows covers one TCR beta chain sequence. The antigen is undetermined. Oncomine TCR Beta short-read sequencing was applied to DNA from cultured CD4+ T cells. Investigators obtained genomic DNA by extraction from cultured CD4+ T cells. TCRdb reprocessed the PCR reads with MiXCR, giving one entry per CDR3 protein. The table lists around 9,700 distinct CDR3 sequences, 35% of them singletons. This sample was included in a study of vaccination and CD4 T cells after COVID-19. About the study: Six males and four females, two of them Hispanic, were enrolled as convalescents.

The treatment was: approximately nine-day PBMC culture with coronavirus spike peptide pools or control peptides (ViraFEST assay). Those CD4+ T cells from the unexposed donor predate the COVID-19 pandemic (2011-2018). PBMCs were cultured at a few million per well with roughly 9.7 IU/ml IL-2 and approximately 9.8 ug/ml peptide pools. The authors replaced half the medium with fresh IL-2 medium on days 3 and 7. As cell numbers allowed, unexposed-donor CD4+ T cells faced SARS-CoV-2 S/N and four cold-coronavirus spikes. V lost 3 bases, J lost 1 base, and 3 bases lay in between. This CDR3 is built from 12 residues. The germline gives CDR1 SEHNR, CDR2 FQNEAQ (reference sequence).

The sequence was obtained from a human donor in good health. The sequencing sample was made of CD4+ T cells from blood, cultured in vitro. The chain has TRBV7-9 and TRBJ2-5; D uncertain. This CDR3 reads CASSFSQETQYF. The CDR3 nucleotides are TGTGCCAGCAGCTTCAGCCAAGAGACCCAGTACTTC.